This paragraph covers one TCR beta chain sequence. This receptor's antigen is unknown. Within one base of it there is no much larger clone, and no base qualities were kept. This entry comes from a study of blood T cell repertoires in COVID-19 (TCRdb year 2020). Notes on the research overall: Collaborator samples came from the United States, Italy and Spain and covered acute and convalescent phases of COVID-19. The prospective study material was composed of cDNA or gDNA derived from T cells, B-cell-depleted T cells, or PBMCs. Deeply sampled blood TCRbeta repertoires from subjects exposed to, actively infected with, or recovered from COVID-19 were included in the dataset. The repertoires were released in a freely available public database meant as a resource for research on the immune response to SARS-CoV-2. Samples were obtained from the ongoing ImmuneRACE study (first 160 participants) and from over 1,000 subjects provided by 6 global collaborators. The sample metadata nearly always contained a de-identified subject ID, COVID-19 status, age in years and sex. Where available, HLA class I and class II types were obtained from metadata supplied by the sample provider rather than from assay-based typing. Results and caveats for the whole study, not just this receptor: The amount of clinical and demographic metadata varied by source and participant and was provided uncurated.

TCRbeta CDR3 regions were amplified from genomic DNA by means of the immunoSEQ Assay, a bias-controlled multiplex PCR. The paper's processing steps were these. The number of nucleated cells in each sample was estimated from the amplification of reference gene primers within the assay. To quantify the absolute abundance of each unique TCRbeta CDR3 rearrangement, sequence reads were collapsed and filtered. For each sample, productive Simpson clonality was calculated as the square root of Simpson's diversity index across productive rearrangements. As stored in TCRdb, this immuneACCESS dataset retains in-frame rearrangements with V and J assigned. A fraction of the clones does not appear; measured against another copy, unresolved V genes explain less than half of the discrepancy, and the remainder lacks a known reason. V and J calls and clone size are given by that table; D and trimming were obtained from the DNA. This sample holds about 110,000 clones; approximately 84% were observed only once. 3% to 3.5% of the sample is held by the ten biggest clonotypes.

Whole blood was collected in K2EDTA tubes by collaborating institutions according to the institutions' own protocols. For TCRbeta analysis, collaborator samples were shipped as frozen whole blood, as isolated PBMCs, or as DNA extracted from either sample type. CDR1 and CDR2 (SQVTM, ANQGSEA) derive from the germline V gene. V is shortened by 3 bases, J by 8 bases, and the region joining them spans 14 bases. Inclusive of the bounding cysteine and phenylalanine, the CDR3 is 13 residues long. Only the CDR3 DNA is retained, 39 bases long and in frame from the first base. Sequenced material: peripheral blood. The chain joins TRBV29-1 to TRBJ2-1; TRBD2 might be the D gene, on 6 matching bases. The source of this sequence is a man aged 35-49 years with acute or convalescent COVID-19. The CDR3 loop reads CSVEDFGEDEQFF. The nucleotides are TGCAGCGTTGAGGATTTTGGGGAGGATGAGCAGTTCTTC.